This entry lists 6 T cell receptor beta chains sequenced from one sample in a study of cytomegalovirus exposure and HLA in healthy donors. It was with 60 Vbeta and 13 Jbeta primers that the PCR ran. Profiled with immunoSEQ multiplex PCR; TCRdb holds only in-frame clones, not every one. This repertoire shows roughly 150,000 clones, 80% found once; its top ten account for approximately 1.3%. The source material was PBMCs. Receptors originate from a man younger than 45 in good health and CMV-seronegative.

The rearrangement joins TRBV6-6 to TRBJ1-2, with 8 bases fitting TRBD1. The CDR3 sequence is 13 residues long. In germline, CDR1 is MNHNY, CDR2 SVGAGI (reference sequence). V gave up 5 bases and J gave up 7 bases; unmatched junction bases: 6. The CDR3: CASSRGQGGGYTF. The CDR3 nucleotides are TGTGCCAGCAGTCGCGGACAGGGAGGTGGCTACACCTTC.

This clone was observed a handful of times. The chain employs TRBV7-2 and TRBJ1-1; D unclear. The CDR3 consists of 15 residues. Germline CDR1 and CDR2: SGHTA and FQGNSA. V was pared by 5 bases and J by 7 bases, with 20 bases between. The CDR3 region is CASSVSRVELYEAFF. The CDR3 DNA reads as TGTGCCAGCAGCGTTTCACGGGTCGAATTGTATGAAGCTTTCTTT.

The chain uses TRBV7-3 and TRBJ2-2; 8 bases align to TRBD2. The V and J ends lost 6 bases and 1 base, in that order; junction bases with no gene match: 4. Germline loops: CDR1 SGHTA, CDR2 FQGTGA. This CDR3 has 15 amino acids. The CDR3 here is CASSRTSMNTGELFF. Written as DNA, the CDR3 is TGTGCCAGCAGTCGGACTAGCATGAACACCGGGGAGCTGTTTTTT.

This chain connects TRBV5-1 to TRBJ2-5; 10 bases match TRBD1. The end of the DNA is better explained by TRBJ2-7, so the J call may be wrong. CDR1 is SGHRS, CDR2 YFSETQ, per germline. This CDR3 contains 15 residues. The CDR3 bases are TGCGCCAGCACCCTGGGACAGGGGAATTGGAACGAGCAGTACTTC. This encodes CASTLGQGNWNEQYF.

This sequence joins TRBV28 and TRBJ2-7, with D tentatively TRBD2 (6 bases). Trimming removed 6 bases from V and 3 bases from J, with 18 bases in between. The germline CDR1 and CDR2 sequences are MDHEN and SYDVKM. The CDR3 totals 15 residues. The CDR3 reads CASRPPGSGLYEQYF. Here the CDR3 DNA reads TGTGCCAGCAGACCCCCGGGTAGCGGACTCTACGAGCAGTACTTC.

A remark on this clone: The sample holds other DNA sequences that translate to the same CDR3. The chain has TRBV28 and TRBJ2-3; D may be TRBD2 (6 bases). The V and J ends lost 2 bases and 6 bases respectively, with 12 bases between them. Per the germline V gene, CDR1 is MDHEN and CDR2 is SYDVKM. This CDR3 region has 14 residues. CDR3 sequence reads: CASSLLGGTDTQYF. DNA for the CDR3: TGTGCCAGCAGTTTACTCGGGGGTACGGATACGCAGTATTTT.